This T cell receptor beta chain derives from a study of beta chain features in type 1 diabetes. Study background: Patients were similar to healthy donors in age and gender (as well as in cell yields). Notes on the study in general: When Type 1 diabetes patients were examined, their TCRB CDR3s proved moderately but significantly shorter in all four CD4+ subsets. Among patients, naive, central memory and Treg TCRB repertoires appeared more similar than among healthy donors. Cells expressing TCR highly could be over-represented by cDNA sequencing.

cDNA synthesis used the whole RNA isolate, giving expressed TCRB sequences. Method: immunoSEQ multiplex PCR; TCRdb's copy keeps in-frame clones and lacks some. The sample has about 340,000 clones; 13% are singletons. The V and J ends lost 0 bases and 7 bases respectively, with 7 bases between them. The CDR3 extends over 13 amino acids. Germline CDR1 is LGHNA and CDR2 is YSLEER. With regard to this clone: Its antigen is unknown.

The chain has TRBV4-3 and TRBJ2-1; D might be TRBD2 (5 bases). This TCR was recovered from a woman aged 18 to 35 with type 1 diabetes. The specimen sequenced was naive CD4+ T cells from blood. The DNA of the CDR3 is TGCGCCAGCAGCCAAGAAGCGGCTAATGAGCAGTTCTTC. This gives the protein CASSQEAANEQFF.